The entry that follows covers one TCR beta chain sequence. The CDR3 loop spans 14 amino acids. Between the trimmed V and J ends, which lost 2 bases and 5 bases, there was a span of 12 bases. Germline lookup yields CDR1 MNHEY and CDR2 SVGAGI. TCR beta CDR3 regions were amplified from RNA. HTBI primers were the set used in a first-round RT-PCR of the TCR CDR3. TCRdb independently ran MiXCR on the multiplex PCR reads; one entry per CDR3 protein. The table includes hundreds of thousands of distinct CDR3 sequences, approximately 13% detected once. The entry originates in a study of T cells in Graves' hyperthyroidism and ophthalmopathy. Reasons for excluding patients were uncontrolled infection, other autoimmune disease, pregnancy or lactation.

The source is a woman younger than 45 with Graves' hyperthyroidism. The source material was blood. V gene TRBV6-5 combines with J gene TRBJ2-5; D is perhaps TRBD2 (5 bases). CDR3 loop: CASSYDKRVETQYF. The CDR3 nucleotides read TGTGCCAGCAGTTACGACAAGAGGGTTGAGACCCAGTACTTC.